This T cell receptor beta chain was identified during a study of T cell repertoires in cytomegalovirus infection. Study details: Shared public TCR beta signatures pointed to both CMV infection and a matching HLA type.

Study conclusions and caveats: Ex vivo responses were dominated by HLA-C-restricted CMV-specific TCR beta clonotypes.

V lost 4 bases and J lost 7, with 19 bases in between. Looked up from germline, CDR1 is MNHEY and CDR2 is SVGAGI. This CDR3 comprises 16 residues. This clonotype was observed a handful of times. Antigen unknown. TCRdb analysed the reads with MiXCR anew, one entry per CDR3 protein. Among approximately 730,000 distinct CDR3 sequences listed, 29% were seen once. The gene calls are TRBV6-5 and TRBJ2-2; D is perhaps TRBD1 (6 bases). Source: cultured CD8+ T cells from PBMCs, taken from culture after CMV antigen stimulation. The clonotype comes from a human donor in good health (CMV status not recorded). Some clones in this sample may be carry-over from other donors' samples. The CDR3 loop reads CASSSNYRVSGGELFF. The CDR3 DNA sequence: TGTGCCAGCAGTTCCAATTACAGGGTTTCGGGCGGGGAGCTGTTTTTT.